This TCR beta chain was retrieved from a study of shared clonotypes between healthy human individuals. Every one of the donors was a Caucasian adult that lived in Nashville, Tennessee. TCRdb keeps only in-frame clones here, not all; method: immunoSEQ multiplex PCR. This repertoire shows more than 1.2 million clones, approximately 98.5% found once; its top ten account for approximately 0.4%. Trimming pared 3 bases from V and 7 bases from J, leaving 13 bases between. From germline, CDR1 is KGHSH and CDR2 LQKENI. The CDR3 runs 14 residues. The sample consisted of naive CD4+ T cells sorted from blood. Sample subset: CD45RA+ positively selected. The V gene is TRBV18, the J gene TRBJ1-5; D is uncertain. The TCR originated in a man aged 30-40 years in good health. The CDR3 region has the DNA TGTGCCAGCTCACCCGTGGTGGCACGGCAGCCCCAGCATTTT. It encodes CASSPVVARQPQHF.